Listed here are 3 T cell receptor beta chains from one sample, sequenced in a study of identical twins. TCRdb independently ran MiXCR on the 5' RACE reads; one entry per CDR3 protein. The sample has approximately 490,000 distinct CDR3 sequences, approximately 20% seen once. A further study also used this sample, focusing on yellow fever vaccine responses in identical twins.

The sample was CD4+ T cells sorted from blood. Source of these receptors: a woman aged 18-29 years in good health.

The chain employs TRBV4-1 and TRBJ2-1; 8 nucleotides line up with TRBD2. After removal of 1 base from V and 0 bases from J, the junction contained 8 bases not matched to a gene. The CDR3 is 18 residues long. Germline V CDR1 and CDR2: MGHRA, YSYEKL. Here the CDR3 reads CASSQGPGGGSSYNEQFF. CDR3 bases: TGCGCCAGCAGCCAAGGCCCGGGGGGGGGAAGCTCCTACAATGAGCAGTTCTTC.

This clonotype has a handful of counts. The chain links TRBV21-1 to TRBJ2-1; the table gives TRBD1 as D, unverified against the DNA. TRBV21-1 is reported as a pseudogene. CDR3 length equals 13 residues. The CDR3 DNA reads TGTGCCAGCATGGGGGGGCTGGAGGATGAGCAGTTCTTC. Its translation: CASMGGLEDEQFF.

This chain connects TRBV29-1 to TRBJ2-7; 15 bases are a match to TRBD2. V lost 2 bases, J lost 6 bases, and 2 bases stayed unmatched. Germline V gives CDR1 SQVTM, CDR2 ANQGSEA. The CDR3 has 14 amino acids. CDR3 nucleotide sequence: TGCAGCGTTGAAATGGGACTAGCGGGAGGCGAGCAGTACTTC. Its protein product is CSVEMGLAGGEQYF.